This entry lists 2 T cell receptor beta chains sequenced from one sample in a study of OX40 agonist ivuxolimab in advanced cancers. Clones were sequenced by immunoSEQ multiplex PCR, and TCRdb holds only the in-frame ones, with some missing. The sample has under 95,000 clones; approximately 84% are singletons. The sample here was CD4+ or CD8+ T cells sorted from blood, taken in a trial of the OX40 agonist ivuxolimab. All receptors come from an adult with an advanced solid tumor such as melanoma, head and neck, liver or kidney cancer.

V is TRBV6-4 and J is TRBJ2-1; D unresolved. CDR1 is MRHNA and CDR2 is SNTAGT in the germline V gene. There are 13 residues in the CDR3. V shed 2 bases and J shed 9 bases, with 11 bases lying between them. CDR3 nucleotides: TGTGCCAGCAGTGACCGCCGAGGTAGTGAGCAGTTCTTC. It specifies CASSDRRGSEQFF.

As for this clone: This specimen includes other DNA sequences encoding the same CDR3. This rearrangement joins TRBV5-1 to TRBJ2-5; 14 nucleotides agree with TRBD2. CDR1 and CDR2 from the germline V gene are SGHRS and YFSETQ. Trimming took 0 bases from V and 2 from J; bases not matched to a gene: 0. The CDR3 loop spans 16 amino acids. The CDR3 DNA follows: TGCGCCAGCAGCTTGGGACTAGCGGGGGGGCAAGAGACCCAGTACTTC. This gives the protein CASSLGLAGGQETQYF.